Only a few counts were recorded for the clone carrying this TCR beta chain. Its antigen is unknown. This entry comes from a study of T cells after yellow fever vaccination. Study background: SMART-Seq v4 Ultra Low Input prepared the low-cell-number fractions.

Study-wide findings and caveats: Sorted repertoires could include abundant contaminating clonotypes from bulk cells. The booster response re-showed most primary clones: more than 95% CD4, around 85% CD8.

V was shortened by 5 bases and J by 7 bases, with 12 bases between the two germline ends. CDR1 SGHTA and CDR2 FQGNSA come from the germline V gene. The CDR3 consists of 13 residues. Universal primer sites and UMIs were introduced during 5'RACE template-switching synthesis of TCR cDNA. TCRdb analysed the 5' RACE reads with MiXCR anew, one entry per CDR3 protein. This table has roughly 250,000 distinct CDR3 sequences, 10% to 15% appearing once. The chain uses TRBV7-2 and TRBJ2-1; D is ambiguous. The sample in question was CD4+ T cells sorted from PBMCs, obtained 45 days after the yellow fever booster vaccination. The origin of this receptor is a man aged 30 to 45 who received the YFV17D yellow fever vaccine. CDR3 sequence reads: CASSLSSKNEQFF. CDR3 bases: TGTGCCAGCAGCCTAAGTAGCAAAAATGAGCAGTTCTTC.